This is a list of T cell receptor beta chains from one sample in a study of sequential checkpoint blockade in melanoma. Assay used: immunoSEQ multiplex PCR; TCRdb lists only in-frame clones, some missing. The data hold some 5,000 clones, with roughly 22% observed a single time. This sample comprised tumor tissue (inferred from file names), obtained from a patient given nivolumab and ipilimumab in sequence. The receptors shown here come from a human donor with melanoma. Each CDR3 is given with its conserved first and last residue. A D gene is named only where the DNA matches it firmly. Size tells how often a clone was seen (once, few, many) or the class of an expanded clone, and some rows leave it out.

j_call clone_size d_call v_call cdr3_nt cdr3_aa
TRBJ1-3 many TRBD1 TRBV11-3 TGTGCCAGCAGCTTTTCCGGCAGGGGGAGCGGAAACACCATATATTTT CASSFSGRGSGNTIYF
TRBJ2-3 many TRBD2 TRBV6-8 TGTGCCAGCAGGGCTGTAGCGGGGGGGCCTACAGATACGCAGTATTTT CASRAVAGGPTDTQYF
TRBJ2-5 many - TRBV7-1 TGTGCCAGCAGCCAAGGCAACCAAGAGACCCAGTACTTC CASSQGNQETQYF
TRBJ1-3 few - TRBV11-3 TGTGCCAGCAGCTTAGTTGCAGTAACTGGAAACACCATATATTTT CASSLVAVTGNTIYF
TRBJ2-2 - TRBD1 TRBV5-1 TGCGCCAGCAGCTACGGGACAGGGAACACCGGGGAGCTGTTTTTT CASSYGTGNTGELFF
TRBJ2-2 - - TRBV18 TGTGCCAGCTCACCTTCGGTTGCCGGGGAGCTGTTTTTT CASSPSVAGELFF
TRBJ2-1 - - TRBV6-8 TGTGCCAGCAGTTACAGGCTGTCTGAGCAGTTCTTC CASSYRLSEQFF
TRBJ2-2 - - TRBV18 TGTGCCAGCTCACCACCGGAGGCTGCCCGGGCCACCGGGGAGCTGTTTTTT CASSPPEAARATGELFF
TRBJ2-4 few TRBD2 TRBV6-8 TGTGCCAGCAGTACCCTACGACTAGCGGAGGGGGGGAACATTCAGTACTTC CASSTLRLAEGGNIQYF
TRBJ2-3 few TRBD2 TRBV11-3 TGTGCCAGCAGCTCCGGGACTAGCGGGAGGAACACAGATACGCAGTATTTT CASSSGTSGRNTDTQYF
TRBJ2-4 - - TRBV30 TGTGCCTGCGAGACGCCAAGCGTAGCCAAAAACATTCAGTACTTC CACETPSVAKNIQYF
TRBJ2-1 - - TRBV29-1 TGCAGCGTTTACTCCCCCACCAGCTCCTACAATGAGCAGTTCTTC CSVYSPTSSYNEQFF
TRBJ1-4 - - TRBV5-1 TGCGCCAGCAGCTCCGGGGGGTTTAATGAAAAACTGTTTTTT CASSSGGFNEKLFF
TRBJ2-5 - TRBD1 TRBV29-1 TGCAGCGTTGAGGCAAGGACAGGGAAAGAGACCCAGTACTTC CSVEARTGKETQYF
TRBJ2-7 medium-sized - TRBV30 TGTGCCTGGAGACGAGGGAGATCGTCCTACGAGCAGTACTTC CAWRRGRSSYEQYF
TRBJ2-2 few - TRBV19 TGTGCCAGTAGTAGGGGGCTTACTAGCAGGTCGGACACCGGGGAGCTGTTTTTT CASSRGLTSRSDTGELFF
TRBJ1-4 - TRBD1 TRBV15 TGTGCCACCAGCAGAGATGACGGGACAGGGAATGAAAAACTGTTTTTT CATSRDDGTGNEKLFF
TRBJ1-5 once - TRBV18 TGTGCCAGCTCACCGGGCGGTGGTCAGCCCCAGCATTTT CASSPGGGQPQHF
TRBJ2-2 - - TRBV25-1 TGTGCCAGCAGTAGTACTCTTACTTCCACCGGGGAGCTGTTTTTT CASSSTLTSTGELFF
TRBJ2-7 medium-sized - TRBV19 TGTGCCAGTAGCCTAAAGGGGACCGGCTACGGTGAGCAGTACTTC CASSLKGTGYGEQYF
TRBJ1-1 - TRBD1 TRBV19 TGTGCCAGTAGTATACTACTGTTCAGGGACAGGTTCACTGAAGCTTTCTTT CASSILLFRDRFTEAFF
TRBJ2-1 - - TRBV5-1 TGCGCCAGCAGCTTGGACCGGAGTAGCTCCTACAATGAGCAGTTCTTC CASSLDRSSSYNEQFF
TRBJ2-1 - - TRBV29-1 TGCAGCGCCTTGCCCCCCCGGAGCTCCTACAATGAGCAGTTCTTC CSALPPRSSYNEQFF
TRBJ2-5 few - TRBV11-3 TGTGCCAGCAGCTTAGGACAGACTATTCAAGAGACCCAGTACTTC CASSLGQTIQETQYF
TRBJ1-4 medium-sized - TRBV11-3 TGTGCCAGCAGCTTAGTGGAGGGATCAGGAAAACTGTTTTTT CASSLVEGSGKLFF
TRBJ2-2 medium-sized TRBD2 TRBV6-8 TGTGCCAGTCTCTCCGGGACTAGCGAGAACACCGGGGAGCTGTTTTTT CASLSGTSENTGELFF
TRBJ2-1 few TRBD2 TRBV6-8 TGTGCCAGCAGCCTAACTAGCGGGAGGGCCCGTTGGACTGAGCAGTTCTTC CASSLTSGRARWTEQFF
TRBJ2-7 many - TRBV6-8 TGTGCCAGCAGTTACTCTGGGCATGTCGCCGCTCGGCAGTACTTC CASSYSGHVAARQYF
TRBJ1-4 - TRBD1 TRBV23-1 TGCGCCAGCATAGGCCGGGACAGTAATGAAAAACTGTTTTTT CASIGRDSNEKLFF
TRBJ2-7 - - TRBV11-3 TGTGCCAGCAGCTTCCGGGACTCCCGCTACGAGCAGTACTTC CASSFRDSRYEQYF
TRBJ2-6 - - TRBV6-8 TGTGCCAGCACTACCCCACGAGCTGGGGCCAACGTCCTGACTTTC CASTTPRAGANVLTF
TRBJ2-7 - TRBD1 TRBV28 TGTGCCAGCAGTTTATACAGGGGCGAGCAGTACTTC CASSLYRGEQYF
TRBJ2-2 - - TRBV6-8 TGTGCCAGCAGTTACTCGCCGAAGAACACCGGGGAGCTGTTTTTT CASSYSPKNTGELFF
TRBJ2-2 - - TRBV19 TGTGCCAGTAGTACCTTAGACAGGATAAACACCGGGGAGCTGTTTTTT CASSTLDRINTGELFF
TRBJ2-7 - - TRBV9 TGTGCCAGCAGCGTAGCTGACGGGTACGAGCAGTACTTC CASSVADGYEQYF
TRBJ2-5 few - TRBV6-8 TGTGCCAGCAGTTACTCGACTTCGGCAGGGAACAAAGAGACCCAGTACTTC CASSYSTSAGNKETQYF
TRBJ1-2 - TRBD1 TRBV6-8 TGTGCCAGCAGCCGACAGGGCGTGGGTGGCTACACCTTC CASSRQGVGGYTF
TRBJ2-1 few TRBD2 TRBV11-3 TGTGCCAGCAGCCCTACTGGGAGGGCGAGCTCCTACAATGAGCAGTTCTTC CASSPTGRASSYNEQFF
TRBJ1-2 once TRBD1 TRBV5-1 TGCGCCAGCAGCTGGACGGGACAGGGTAACGGCTACACCTTC CASSWTGQGNGYTF
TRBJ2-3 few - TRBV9 TGTGCCAGCAGCGTATTGGACAGTAACACAGATACGCAGTATTTT CASSVLDSNTDTQYF
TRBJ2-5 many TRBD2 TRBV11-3 TGTGCCAGCAGCTACGGACTAGCGGGGGGGCGAAAGACCCAGTACTTC CASSYGLAGGRKTQYF
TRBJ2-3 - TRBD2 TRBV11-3 TGTGCCAGCAGCTTTAGGACTAGCGGAGTTTTGCAGTATTTT CASSFRTSGVLQYF
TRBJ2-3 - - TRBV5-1 TGCGCCAGCAGCTTACGGGCAGAGAGCACAGATACGCAGTATTTT CASSLRAESTDTQYF
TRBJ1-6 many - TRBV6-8 TGTGCTTCGCAAGGGATGAATAATTCACCCCTCCACTTT CASQGMNNSPLHF
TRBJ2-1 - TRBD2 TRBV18 TGTGCCAGCTCACCACCTCAAGCGGGAGTAGGCGATGAGCAGTTCTTC CASSPPQAGVGDEQFF
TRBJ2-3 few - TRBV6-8 TGTGCCAGCAGTGACTCGATTGAAGATACGCAGTATTTT CASSDSIEDTQYF
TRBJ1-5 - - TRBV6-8 TGTGCCAGCAGTTACTTTGGGGCGGAGCCCCAGCATTTT CASSYFGAEPQHF
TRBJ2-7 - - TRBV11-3 TGTGCCAGCAGCCACCCGCCGGCAGTCAACGAGCAGTACTTC CASSHPPAVNEQYF
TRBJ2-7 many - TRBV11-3 TGTGCCAGCAGCTCCCAACGCCTTCCCTACGAGCAGTACTTC CASSSQRLPYEQYF
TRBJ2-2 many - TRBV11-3 TGTGCCAGCAGCGTAGGCATTCGGTACACCGGGGAGCTGTTTTTT CASSVGIRYTGELFF
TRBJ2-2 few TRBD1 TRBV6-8 TGTGCCAGCAGAACCGGGACAGGAGTCACCGGGGAGCTGTTTTTT CASRTGTGVTGELFF
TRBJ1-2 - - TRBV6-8 TGTGCCAGCAGCGCAGGGGAGACCATCGATGGCTACACCTTC CASSAGETIDGYTF
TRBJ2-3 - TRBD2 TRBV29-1 TGCAGCGCGTTGGGGGACGGAGCGGGGGACACAGATACGCAGTATTTT CSALGDGAGDTDTQYF
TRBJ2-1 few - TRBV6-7 TGTGCCAGCAGTGAAGGGGCGCGGGGGTTCTTC CASSEGARGFF
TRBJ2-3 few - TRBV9 TGTGCCAGCAGCCAAGCAATCGGGGCCGGTGATACGCAGTATTTT CASSQAIGAGDTQYF
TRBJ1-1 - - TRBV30 TGTGCCTCCGAGGGGGAGTACGGCACTGAAGCTTTCTTT CASEGEYGTEAFF
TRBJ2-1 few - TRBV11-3 TGTGCCAGCAGCTTAGAGGAGGGATTTCGCCTTGAGCAGTTCTTC CASSLEEGFRLEQFF
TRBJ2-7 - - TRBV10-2 TGCGCCAGCAGTGTCAGGGGGGTCTACGAGCAGTACTTC CASSVRGVYEQYF
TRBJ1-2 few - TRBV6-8 TGTGCCAGCAGTTTTGAGGGCTTCTATGGCTACACCTTC CASSFEGFYGYTF